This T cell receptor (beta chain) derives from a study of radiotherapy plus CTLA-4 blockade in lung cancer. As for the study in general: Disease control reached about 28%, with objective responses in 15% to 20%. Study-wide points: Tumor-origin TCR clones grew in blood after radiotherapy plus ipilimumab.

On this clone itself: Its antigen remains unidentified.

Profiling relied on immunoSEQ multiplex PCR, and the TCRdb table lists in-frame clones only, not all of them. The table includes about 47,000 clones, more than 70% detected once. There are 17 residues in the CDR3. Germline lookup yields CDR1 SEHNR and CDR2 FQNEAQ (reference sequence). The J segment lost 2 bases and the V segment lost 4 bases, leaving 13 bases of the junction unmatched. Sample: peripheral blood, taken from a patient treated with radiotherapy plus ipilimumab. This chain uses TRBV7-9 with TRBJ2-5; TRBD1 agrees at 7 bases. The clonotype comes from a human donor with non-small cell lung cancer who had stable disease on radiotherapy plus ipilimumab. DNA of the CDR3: TGTGCCAGCAGCTCATCTAGGGACAGAACCCGGCAAGAGACCCAGTACTTC. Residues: CASSSSRDRTRQETQYF.